These 15 T cell receptor beta chains were all obtained from the same sample, sequenced in a study of cytomegalovirus exposure and HLA in healthy donors. Sequencing used immunoSEQ multiplex PCR; TCRdb keeps in-frame clones, though not all of them. The table has 100,000 to 150,000 clones, around nine tenths seen once; the top ten hold approximately 1.5%. The sequenced sample consisted of PBMCs. The receptor source for this set is a man aged 25 to 45 in good health and CMV-seronegative.

The CDR3 sequence is CASSSPLRWEQYF. The CDR3 DNA reads as TGTGCCAGCAGCTCCCCCCTGAGGTGGGAGCAGTACTTC. This chain joins TRBV7-9 and TRBJ2-7; the D is unclear. Trimming left V 4 bases short and J 7 bases short, with 14 bases between. Germline loops: CDR1 SEHNR, CDR2 FQNEAQ (reference sequence). The CDR3 contains 13 residues. Looking up the rest from reference TRBV7-9 and TRBJ2-7 gives the full variable domain: DTGVSQNPRHKITKRGQNVTFRCDPISEHNRLYWYRQTLGQGPEFLTYFQNEAQLEKSRLLSDRFSAERPKGSFSTLEIQRTEQGDSAMYLCASSSPLRWEQYFGPGTRLTVT.

The chain joins TRBV30 to TRBJ2-7; D perhaps matches TRBD2 (5 bases). Looked up from germline, CDR1 is GTSNPN and CDR2 is SVGIG (reference sequence). V was cut by 3 bases and J by 3 bases, with 12 bases left in between. This CDR3 region has 13 residues. CDR3 nucleotide sequence: TGTGCCTGGAGGGAGCGAGGGTTCTACGAGCAGTACTTC. Translating gives CAWRERGFYEQYF.

The chain joins TRBV29-1 to TRBJ2-5; possibly TRBD1 for D (5 bases). Germline values: CDR1 SQVTM, CDR2 ANQGSEA. The CDR3 sequence is 13 residues long. Trimming pared 4 bases from V and 2 bases from J, leaving 11 bases between. The DNA for the CDR3 is TGCAGCGTTGTTCCTCGACAGCAAGAGACCCAGTACTTC. Translation gives CSVVPRQQETQYF.

This chain links TRBV25-1 with TRBJ2-7, with D possibly matching TRBD2 (7 bases). This CDR3 is 14 amino acids long. Germline CDR1 and CDR2: MGHDK and SYGVNS. With 3 bases removed from V and 4 bases from J, the gap between germline ends came to 13 bases. CDR3 DNA sequence: TGTGCCAGCAGTGACCCGGGGGGCTTTTACGAGCAGTACTTC. The encoded protein is CASSDPGGFYEQYF.

This chain connects TRBV7-9 to TRBJ2-1, with D possibly TRBD2 on 5 matching bases. The CDR3 sequence is 14 residues long. Trimming removed 4 bases from V and 11 bases from J, with 18 bases in between. CDR1 SEHNR and CDR2 FQNEAQ come from the germline V gene (reference sequence). The CDR3 DNA sequence: TGTGCCAGCAGCTCCCCCGTTGGGTCGGGGAAGCAGTTCTTC. It translates to CASSSPVGSGKQFF.

The V call is TRBV18, the J call TRBJ2-2; TRBD2 aligns across 8 bases. The J segment lost 4 bases and the V segment lost 7 bases, leaving 5 bases of the junction unmatched. The V gene's germline CDR1 is KGHSH and CDR2 LQKENI. The CDR3 is made up of 14 amino acids. CDR3 residues: CASCLAGFTGELFF. The CDR3 DNA sequence: TGTGCCAGCTGCTTAGCGGGATTCACCGGGGAGCTGTTTTTT. Full variable domain (outside the CDR3, taken from reference TRBV18 and TRBJ2-2): NAGVMQNPRHLVRRRGQEARLRCSPMKGHSHVYWYRQLPEEGLKFMVYLQKENIIDESGMPKERFSAEFPKEGPSILRIQQVVRGDSAAYFCASCLAGFTGELFFGEGSRLTVL.

This clone appeared a single time. The chain links TRBV5-1 to TRBJ2-2; 10 bases match TRBD2. V lost 5 bases and J lost 5; bases outside the gene matches: 9. Germline values: CDR1 SGHRS, CDR2 YFSETQ. The CDR3 consists of 16 residues. The CDR3 region has the DNA TGCGCCAGCAGGCTTCTAGCGGGAGACAAGACCGGGGAGCTGTTTTTT. As protein: CASRLLAGDKTGELFF.

This chain joins TRBV5-6 and TRBJ1-2, with 8 bases aligning to TRBD1. J lost 8 bases, V lost 3 bases, and 6 bases had no gene match. The CDR3 totals 13 residues. Germline V gene sequence: CDR1 SGHDT, CDR2 YYEEEE. The CDR3 nucleotides are TGTGCCAGCAGCTCCAGGACAGGGCTCGGCTACACCTTC. Protein product: CASSSRTGLGYTF.

The chain recombines TRBV6-6 with TRBJ1-4; the D gene is possibly TRBD1 (6 bases). The germline V gene has CDR1 MNHNY and CDR2 SVGAGI (reference sequence). The CDR3 is made up of 14 amino acids. V was shortened by 2 bases and J by 10 bases, with 14 bases between the two germline ends. CDR3 nucleotide sequence: TGTGCCAGCAGTTACAGGGACACAGATCCAAAACTGTTTTTT. Translating it yields CASSYRDTDPKLFF.

The gene calls are TRBV6-1 and TRBJ2-7; possibly TRBD2 for D (5 bases). Trimming removed 2 bases from V and 2 bases from J, with 13 bases in between. The germline V gene has CDR1 MNHNS and CDR2 SASEGT. The CDR3 is 15 amino acids. CDR3 amino acids: CASSEIADGAYEQYF. In nucleotides, the CDR3 is TGTGCCAGCAGTGAAATTGCCGACGGGGCCTACGAGCAGTACTTC.

The gene calls are TRBV27 and TRBJ2-1; no clear D gene. V lost 11 bases, J lost 0 bases, and 17 bases lay in between. Germline V gene sequence: CDR1 MNHEY, CDR2 SMNVEV (reference sequence). CDR3 length: 15 amino acids. CDR3 in amino acids: CAAGSEVSSYNEQFF. CDR3 DNA sequence: TGTGCCGCAGGTAGTGAAGTCAGCTCCTACAATGAGCAGTTCTTC.

This sequence joins TRBV11-2 and TRBJ1-1; D gene unclear. CDR1 and CDR2 from the germline V gene are SGHAT and FQNNGV. The CDR3 is 13 amino acids. The germline V and J ends were trimmed by 5 bases and 5 bases, with 12 bases remaining between them. CDR3 region: CASSPWRRTEAFF. The CDR3 DNA reads as TGTGCCAGCAGCCCTTGGCGGCGGACTGAAGCTTTCTTT.

The V gene is TRBV15, the J gene TRBJ2-7, with TRBD2 matching 7 bases. Germline values: CDR1 LNHNV, CDR2 YYDKDF (reference sequence). There are 15 residues in the CDR3. The ends lost 3 bases at V and 1 base at J; junction bases unmatched: 6. The CDR3 here is CATSRRRAGSYEQYF. For the CDR3, the DNA is TGTGCCACCAGCAGGCGGCGAGCGGGATCCTACGAGCAGTACTTC.

This clone was observed once. The chain recombines TRBV2 with TRBJ1-4; no reliable D call. The CDR3 loop spans 15 amino acids. Looked up from germline, CDR1 is SNHLY and CDR2 is FYNNEI. Between the trimmed V and J ends, which lost 0 bases and 0 bases, there was a span of 5 bases. The CDR3 here is CASSEAGATNEKLFF. The CDR3 coding sequence is TGTGCCAGCAGTGAAGCCGGAGCAACTAATGAAAAACTGTTTTTT.

The chain has TRBV19 and TRBJ1-3, with a tentative D call TRBD1 (5 bases). The CDR3 loop spans 14 amino acids. Trimming took 10 bases from V and 4 from J, leaving 17 bases between them. Germline loops: CDR1 LNHDA, CDR2 SQIVND (reference sequence). Here the CDR3 DNA reads TGTGCCACACAGGCTCGGAGGGAAGGAAACACCATATATTTT. Protein: CATQARREGNTIYF. Full variable domain (missing parts from reference TRBV19 and TRBJ1-3): DGGITQSPKYLFRKEGQNVTLSCEQNLNHDAMYWYRQDPGQGLRLIYYSQIVNDFQKGDIAEGYSVSREKKESFPLTVTSAQKNPTAFYLCATQARREGNTIYFGEGSWLTVV.